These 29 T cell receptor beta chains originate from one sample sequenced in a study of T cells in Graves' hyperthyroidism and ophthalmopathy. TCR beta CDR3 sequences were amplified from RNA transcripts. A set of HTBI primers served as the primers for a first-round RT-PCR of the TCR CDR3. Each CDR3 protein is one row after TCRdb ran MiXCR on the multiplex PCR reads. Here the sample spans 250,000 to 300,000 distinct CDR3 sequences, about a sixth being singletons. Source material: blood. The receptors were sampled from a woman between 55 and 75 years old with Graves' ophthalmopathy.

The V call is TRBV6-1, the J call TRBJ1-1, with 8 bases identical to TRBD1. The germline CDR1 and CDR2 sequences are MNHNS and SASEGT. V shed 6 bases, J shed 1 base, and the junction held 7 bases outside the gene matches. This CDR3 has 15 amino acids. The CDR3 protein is CASRRRQGTNTEAFF. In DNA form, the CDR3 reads TGTGCCAGCAGGAGAAGACAGGGGACGAACACTGAAGCTTTCTTT.

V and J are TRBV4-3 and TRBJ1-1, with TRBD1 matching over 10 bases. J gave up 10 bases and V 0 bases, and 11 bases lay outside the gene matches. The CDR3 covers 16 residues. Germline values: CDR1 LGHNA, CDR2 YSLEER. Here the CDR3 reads CASSQDLAGTGDGAFF. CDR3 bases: TGCGCCAGCAGCCAAGATCTTGCAGGGACAGGGGACGGAGCTTTCTTT.

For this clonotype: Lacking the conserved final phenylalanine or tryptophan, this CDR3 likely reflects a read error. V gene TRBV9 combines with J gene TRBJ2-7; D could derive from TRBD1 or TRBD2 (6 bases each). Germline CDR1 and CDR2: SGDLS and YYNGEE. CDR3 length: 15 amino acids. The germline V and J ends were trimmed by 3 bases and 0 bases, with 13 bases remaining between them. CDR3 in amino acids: CASSGGPSVSYEQYL. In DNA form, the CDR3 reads TGTGCCAGCAGCGGGGGGCCTAGCGTCTCCTACGAGCAGTACCTC.

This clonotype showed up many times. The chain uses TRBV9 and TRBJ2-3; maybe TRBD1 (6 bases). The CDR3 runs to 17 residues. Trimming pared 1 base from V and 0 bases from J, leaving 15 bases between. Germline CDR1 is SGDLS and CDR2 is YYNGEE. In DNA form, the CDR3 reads TGTGCCAGCAGCGTACTTGGGACACTACATAGCACAGATACGCAGTATTTT. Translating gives CASSVLGTLHSTDTQYF.

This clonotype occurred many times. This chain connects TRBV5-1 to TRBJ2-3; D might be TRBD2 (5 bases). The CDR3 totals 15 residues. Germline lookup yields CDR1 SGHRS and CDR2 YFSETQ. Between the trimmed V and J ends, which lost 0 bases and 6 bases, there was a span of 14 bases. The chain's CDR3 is CASSLVAGPGDTQYF. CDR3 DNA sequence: TGCGCCAGCAGCTTGGTGGCGGGTCCGGGTGATACGCAGTATTTT.

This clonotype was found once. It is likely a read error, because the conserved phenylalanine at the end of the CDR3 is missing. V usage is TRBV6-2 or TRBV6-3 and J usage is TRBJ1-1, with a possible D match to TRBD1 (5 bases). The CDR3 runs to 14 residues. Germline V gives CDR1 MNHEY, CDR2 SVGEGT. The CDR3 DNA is TGTGCCGGCAGTCTACAGGACCTGGACACTGAAGCTTTCCTT. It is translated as CAGSLQDLDTEAFL.

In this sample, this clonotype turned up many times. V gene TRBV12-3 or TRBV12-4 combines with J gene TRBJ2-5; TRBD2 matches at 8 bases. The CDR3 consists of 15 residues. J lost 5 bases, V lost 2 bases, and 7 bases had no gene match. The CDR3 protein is CASSLSGGGRETQYF. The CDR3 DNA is TGTGCCAGCAGTTTATCGGGGGGGGGTCGGGAGACCCAGTACTTC.

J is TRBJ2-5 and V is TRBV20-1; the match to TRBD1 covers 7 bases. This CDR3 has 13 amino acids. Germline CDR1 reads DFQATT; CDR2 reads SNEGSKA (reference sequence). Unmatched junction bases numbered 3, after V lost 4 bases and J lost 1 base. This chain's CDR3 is CSATDRVQETQYF. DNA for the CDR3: TGCAGTGCTACAGACAGGGTCCAAGAGACCCAGTACTTC.

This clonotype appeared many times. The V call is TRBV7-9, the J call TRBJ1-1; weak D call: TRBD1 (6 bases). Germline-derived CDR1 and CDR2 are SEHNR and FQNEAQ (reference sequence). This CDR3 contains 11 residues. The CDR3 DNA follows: TGTACAGAGGGGGGGCCCACTGAAGCTTTCTTT. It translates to CTEGGPTEAFF.

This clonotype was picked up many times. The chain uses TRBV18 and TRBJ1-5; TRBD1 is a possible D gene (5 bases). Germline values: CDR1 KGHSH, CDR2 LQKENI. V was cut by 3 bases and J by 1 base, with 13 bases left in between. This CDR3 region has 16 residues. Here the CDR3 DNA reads TGTGCCAGCTCACCTCCCCGACAGACGAGCAATCAGCCCCAGCATTTT. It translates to CASSPPRQTSNQPQHF.

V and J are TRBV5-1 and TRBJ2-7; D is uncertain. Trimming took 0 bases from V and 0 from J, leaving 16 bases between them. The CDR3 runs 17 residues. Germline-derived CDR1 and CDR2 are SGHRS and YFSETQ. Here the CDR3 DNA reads TGCGCCAGCAGCTTGGAGCCTGTGAGCGCCAGCTCCTACGAGCAGTACTTC. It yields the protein CASSLEPVSASSYEQYF.

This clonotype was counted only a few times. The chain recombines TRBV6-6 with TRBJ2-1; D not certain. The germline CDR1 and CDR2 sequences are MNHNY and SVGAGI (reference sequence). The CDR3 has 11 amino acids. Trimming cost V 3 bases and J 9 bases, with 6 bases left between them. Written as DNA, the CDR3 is TGTGCCAGCAGTTATCTCAGTGAGCAGTTCTTC. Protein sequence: CASSYLSEQFF.

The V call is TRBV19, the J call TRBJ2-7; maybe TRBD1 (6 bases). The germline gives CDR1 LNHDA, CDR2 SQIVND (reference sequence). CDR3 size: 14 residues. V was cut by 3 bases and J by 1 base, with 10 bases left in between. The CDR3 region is CASSISRGSYEQYF. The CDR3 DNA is TGTGCCAGTAGTATTTCCAGGGGATCCTACGAGCAGTACTTC. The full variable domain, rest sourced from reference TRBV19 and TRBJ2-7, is DGGITQSPKYLFRKEGQNVTLSCEQNLNHDAMYWYRQDPGQGLRLIYYSQIVNDFQKGDIAEGYSVSREKKESFPLTVTSAQKNPTAFYLCASSISRGSYEQYFGPGTRLTVT.

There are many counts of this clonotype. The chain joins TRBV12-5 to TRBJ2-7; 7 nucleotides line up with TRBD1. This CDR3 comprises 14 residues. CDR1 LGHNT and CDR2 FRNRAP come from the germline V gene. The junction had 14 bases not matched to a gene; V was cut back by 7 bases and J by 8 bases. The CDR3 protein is CASANRDRLLQQYF. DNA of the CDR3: TGTGCTAGTGCCAACCGGGACAGACTTTTGCAGCAGTACTTC.

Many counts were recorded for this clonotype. CDR3 bases: TGTGCCAGCAGCTCACAGAACACCGGGGAGCTGTTTTTT. This encodes CASSSQNTGELFF. The rearrangement links TRBV11-3 to TRBJ2-2; D unresolved. This CDR3 contains 13 residues. The germline CDR1 and CDR2 sequences are SGHNT and YENEEA. V was cut by 4 bases and J by 1 base, with 4 bases left in between.

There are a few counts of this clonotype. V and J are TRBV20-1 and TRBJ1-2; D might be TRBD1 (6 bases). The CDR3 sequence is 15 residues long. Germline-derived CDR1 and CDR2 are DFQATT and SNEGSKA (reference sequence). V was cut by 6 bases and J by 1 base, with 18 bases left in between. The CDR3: CSATEGGGRNYGYTF. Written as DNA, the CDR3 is TGCAGTGCCACAGAGGGGGGAGGTCGTAACTATGGCTACACCTTC.

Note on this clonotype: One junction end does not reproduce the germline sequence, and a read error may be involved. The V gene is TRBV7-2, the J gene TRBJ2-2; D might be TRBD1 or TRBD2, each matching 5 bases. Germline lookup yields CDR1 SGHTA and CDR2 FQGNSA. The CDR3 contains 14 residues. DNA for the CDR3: TGTGTCAGCAGCTTAGGGTGGGGGACCGGGGAGCTGTTTTTT. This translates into CVSSLGWGTGELFF.

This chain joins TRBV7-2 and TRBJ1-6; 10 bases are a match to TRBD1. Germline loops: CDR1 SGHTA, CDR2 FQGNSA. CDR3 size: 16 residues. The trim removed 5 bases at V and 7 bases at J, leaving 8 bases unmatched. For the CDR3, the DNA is TGTGCCAGCAGCCTTACCCCGGGACAGGGGAATTCACCCCTCCACTTT. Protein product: CASSLTPGQGNSPLHF.

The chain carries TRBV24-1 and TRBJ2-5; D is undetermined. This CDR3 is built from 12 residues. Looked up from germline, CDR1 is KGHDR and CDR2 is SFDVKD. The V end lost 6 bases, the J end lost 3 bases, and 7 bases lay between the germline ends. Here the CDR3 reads CATSIDEETQYF. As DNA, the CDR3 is TGTGCCACCAGTATCGACGAAGAGACCCAGTACTTC.

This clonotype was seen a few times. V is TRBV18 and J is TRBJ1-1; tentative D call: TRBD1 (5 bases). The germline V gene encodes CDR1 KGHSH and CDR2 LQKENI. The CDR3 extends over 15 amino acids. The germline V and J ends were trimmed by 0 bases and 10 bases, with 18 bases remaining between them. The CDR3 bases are TGTGCCAGCTCACCACCTTCGGTCAGGGACGGGATAGCTTTCTTT. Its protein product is CASSPPSVRDGIAFF.

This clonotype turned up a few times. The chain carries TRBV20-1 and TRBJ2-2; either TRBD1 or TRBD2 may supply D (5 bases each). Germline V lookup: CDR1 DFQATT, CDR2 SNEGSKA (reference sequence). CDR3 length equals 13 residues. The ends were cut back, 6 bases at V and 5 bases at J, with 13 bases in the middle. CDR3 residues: CSAASWGTGELFF. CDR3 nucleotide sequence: TGCAGTGCGGCTAGCTGGGGGACCGGGGAGCTGTTTTTT.

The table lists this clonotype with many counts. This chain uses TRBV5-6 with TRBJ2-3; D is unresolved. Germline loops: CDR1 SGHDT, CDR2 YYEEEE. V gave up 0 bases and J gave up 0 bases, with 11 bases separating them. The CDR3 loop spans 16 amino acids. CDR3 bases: TGTGCCAGCAGCTTGGACAGCTACTATAGCACAGATACGCAGTATTTT. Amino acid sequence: CASSLDSYYSTDTQYF.

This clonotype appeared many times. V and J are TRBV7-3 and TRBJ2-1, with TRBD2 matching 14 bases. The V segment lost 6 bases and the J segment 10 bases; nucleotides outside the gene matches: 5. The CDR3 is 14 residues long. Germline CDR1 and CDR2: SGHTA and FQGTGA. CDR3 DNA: TGTGCCAGCAGAATGACTAGCGGGAGGGGAGAGCAGTTCTTC. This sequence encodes CASRMTSGRGEQFF. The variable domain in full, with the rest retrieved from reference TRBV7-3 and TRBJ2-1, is GAGVSQTPSNKVTEKGKYVELRCDPISGHTALYWYRQSLGQGPEFLIYFQGTGAADDSGLPNDRFFAVRPEGSVSTLKIQRTERGDSAVYLCASRMTSGRGEQFFGPGTRLTVL.

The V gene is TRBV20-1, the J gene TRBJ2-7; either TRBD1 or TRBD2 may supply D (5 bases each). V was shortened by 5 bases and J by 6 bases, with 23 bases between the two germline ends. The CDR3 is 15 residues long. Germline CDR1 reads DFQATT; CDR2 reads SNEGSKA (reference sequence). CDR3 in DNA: TGCAGTGCTCAAGATCCGGGACGGACTTCCCTCGAGCAGTACTTC. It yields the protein CSAQDPGRTSLEQYF.

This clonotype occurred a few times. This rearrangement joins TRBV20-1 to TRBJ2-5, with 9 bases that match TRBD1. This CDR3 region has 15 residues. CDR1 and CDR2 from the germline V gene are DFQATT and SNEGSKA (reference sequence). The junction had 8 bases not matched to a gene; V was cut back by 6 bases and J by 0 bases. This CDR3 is CSARRTGAYQETQYF. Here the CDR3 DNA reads TGCAGTGCGAGGAGGACAGGGGCGTACCAAGAGACCCAGTACTTC.

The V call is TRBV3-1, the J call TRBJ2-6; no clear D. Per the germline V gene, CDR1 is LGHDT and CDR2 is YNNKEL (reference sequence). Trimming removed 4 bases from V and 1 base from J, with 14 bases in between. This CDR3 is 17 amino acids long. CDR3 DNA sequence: TGTGCCAGCAGCCGACCGGTGCTAGGTTCTGGGGCCAACGTCCTGACTTTC. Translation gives CASSRPVLGSGANVLTF.

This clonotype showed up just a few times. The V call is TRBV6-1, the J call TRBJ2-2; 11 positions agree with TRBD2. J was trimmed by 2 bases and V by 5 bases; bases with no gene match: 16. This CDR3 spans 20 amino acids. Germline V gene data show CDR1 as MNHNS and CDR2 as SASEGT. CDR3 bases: TGTGCCAGCAGTCCCCGGAAGGCTAGCGGGGGGACACATAACACCGGGGAGCTGTTTTTT. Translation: CASSPRKASGGTHNTGELFF.

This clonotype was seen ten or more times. The CDR3 nucleotides are TGTGCCAGCAGCTCGAGGACTAGCCACACCGGGGAGCTGTTTTTT. Translated: CASSSRTSHTGELFF. V is TRBV7-2 and J is TRBJ2-2; 8 nucleotides match TRBD2. The germline gives CDR1 SGHTA, CDR2 FQGNSA. V was clipped by 4 bases and J by 3 bases; unmatched bases: 4. CDR3 length: 15 amino acids.

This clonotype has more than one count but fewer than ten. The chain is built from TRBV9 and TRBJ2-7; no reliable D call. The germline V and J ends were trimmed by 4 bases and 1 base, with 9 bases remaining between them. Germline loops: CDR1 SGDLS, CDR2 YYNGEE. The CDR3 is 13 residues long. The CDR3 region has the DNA TGTGCCAGCAGCCTACGGACGTCCTACGAGCAGTACTTC. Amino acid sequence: CASSLRTSYEQYF.